This is a list of T cell receptor beta chains from one sample in a study of T cells in Graves' hyperthyroidism and ophthalmopathy. Via MiXCR, TCRdb re-called the multiplex PCR reads, giving one row per CDR3 protein. The sample lists 89,000 or so distinct CDR3 sequences; 35% to 50% were seen once. Sample: peripheral blood or thyroid tissue (not recorded which). All receptors derive from a woman aged 25 to 39 with Graves' hyperthyroidism. Each CDR3 is given with its conserved first and last residue. D genes are given only for firm matches. For some rows the clone size is stated as once, few or many, or as a class when expanded; others skip it.

D gene	V gene	J gene	clone size	CDR3 protein	CDR3 DNA
-	TRBV29-1	TRBJ1-1	-	CSVEEWRNTEAFF	TGCAGCGTTGAGGAGTGGAGGAACACTGAAGCTTTCTTT
TRBD2	TRBV9	TRBJ2-3	-	CASSDGLAGVTSTDTQYF	TGTGCCAGCAGCGACGGACTAGCGGGAGTTACTAGCACAGATACGCAGTATTTT
-	TRBV28	TRBJ1-3	many	CASSLRNTIYF	TGTGCCAGCAGTTTACGAAACACCATATATTTT
-	TRBV4-1	TRBJ1-5	many	CASSQEISNQPQHF	TGCGCCAGCAGCCAAGAAATTAGCAATCAGCCCCAGCATTTT
TRBD2	TRBV7-9	TRBJ2-2	many	CASSPTSGFNTGELFF	TGTGCCAGCAGCCCGACTAGCGGGTTTAACACCGGGGAGCTGTTTTTT
-	TRBV7-8	TRBJ2-5	many	CASSTVGSYQETQYF	TGTGCCAGCAGCACCGTGGGGAGTTACCAAGAGACCCAGTACTTC
-	TRBV5-1	TRBJ1-1	many	CASSFSENTEAFF	TGCGCCAGCAGCTTCTCAGAGAACACTGAAGCTTTCTTT
TRBD1	TRBV7-2	TRBJ2-6	many	CASSFDRARANVLTF	TGTGCCAGCAGCTTTGACAGGGCTCGGGCCAACGTCCTGACTTTC
-	TRBV29-1	TRBJ2-5	-	CSVVHTETQYF	TGCAGCGTCGTCCACACGGAGACCCAGTACTTC
TRBD2	TRBV7-9	TRBJ2-3	-	CASRDPSGGTDTQYF	TGTGCCAGCAGAGACCCTAGCGGTGGCACAGATACGCAGTATTTT
-	TRBV6-1	TRBJ1-2	many	CASSEEGRVGGYTF	TGTGCCAGCAGTGAAGAGGGCAGGGTGGGAGGCTACACCTTC
TRBD2	TRBV3-1	TRBJ2-7	many	CASSQDLRGLVNF	TGTGCCAGCAGCCAAGATCTAAGAGGACTAGTGAACTTC
-	TRBV7-9	TRBJ2-3	-	CASSLTGRDTDTQYF	TGTGCCAGCAGCTTAACCGGCAGGGACACAGATACGCAGTATTTT
-	TRBV24-1	TRBJ1-2	many	CATSALPARPVANYGYTF	TGTGCCACCAGTGCCCTCCCCGCCCGTCCCGTAGCTAACTATGGCTACACCTTC
TRBD1	TRBV9	TRBJ1-1	-	CASSPGTGVDTEAFF	TGTGCCAGCAGCCCCGGGACAGGGGTTGACACTGAAGCTTTCTTT
-	TRBV20-1	TRBJ1-2	many	CSAIDNYGYTF	TGCAGTGCTATAGATAACTATGGCTACACCTTC
-	TRBV5-5	TRBJ1-4	-	CASSPANLWEGRQTLFF	TGTGCCAGCAGCCCCGCAAACCTGTGGGAGGGGCGGCAGACACTGTTTTTT
TRBD1	TRBV20-1	TRBJ1-1	many	CSATRQTGEVAFF	TGCAGTGCTACACGCCAGACAGGGGAGGTTGCTTTCTTT
-	TRBV10-3	TRBJ1-2	-	CAIANRDYGYTF	TGTGCCATTGCCAACAGGGACTATGGCTACACCTTC
-	TRBV2	TRBJ2-5	-	CASALGAGETQYF	TGTGCCAGCGCCCTCGGGGCAGGGGAGACCCAGTACTTC
TRBD2	TRBV7-6	TRBJ2-5	-	CASSFAGPSGRRETQYF	TGTGCCAGCAGCTTCGCGGGGCCTAGCGGGCGTAGAGAGACCCAGTACTTC
-	TRBV5-1	TRBJ1-1	many	CASSLGGGTEAFF	TGCGCCAGCAGCTTAGGAGGGGGCACTGAAGCTTTCTTT
-	TRBV4-1	TRBJ2-5	many	CASSRLGQERGGVTQYF	TGCGCCAGCAGCCGTCTCGGTCAGGAGAGAGGGGGTGTGACCCAGTACTTC
-	TRBV7-2	TRBJ1-1	-	CASSFVWGTNTDAFF	TGTGCCAGCAGCTTCGTGTGGGGAACGAACACTGATGCTTTCTTT
-	TRBV12-3/TRBV12-4	TRBJ2-7	-	CASSSDRNPLNEQYF	TGTGCCAGCAGTTCCGACAGGAACCCTTTAAACGAGCAGTACTTC
TRBD1	TRBV20-1	TRBJ2-7	-	CSARDPGTGHEQYF	TGCAGTGCTAGAGACCCCGGGACAGGGCACGAGCAGTACTTC
TRBD1	TRBV2	TRBJ1-2	few	CASSLGTGGEGYGYTF	TGTGCCAGCAGTCTAGGGACAGGGGGCGAGGGCTATGGCTACACCTTC
-	TRBV6-6	TRBJ1-3	few	CAGSYSVRGDTIYF	TGTGCCGGCAGTTACTCAGTCCGTGGAGACACCATATATTTT
TRBD2	TRBV7-8	TRBJ2-7	-	CASSLGSSGTYEQYF	TGTGCCAGCAGCTTAGGATCTAGCGGGACCTACGAGCAGTACTTC
-	TRBV7-9	TRBJ1-1	few	CASSRTGSEAFF	TGTGCCAGCAGCCGAACAGGGTCTGAAGCTTTCTTT
TRBD1	TRBV27	TRBJ2-3	few	CASSRTGRDTQYF	TGTGCCAGCAGTCGGACAGGGCGAGATACGCAGTATTTT
-	TRBV7-2	TRBJ2-7	many	CASSLAGLYEQYF	TGTGCCAGCAGCTTAGCGGGACTCTACGAGCAGTACTTC
-	TRBV20-1	TRBJ2-5	-	CSASEGGETQYF	TGCAGTGCTAGTGAGGGGGGAGAGACCCAGTACTTC
-	TRBV24-1	TRBJ2-5	many	CATSETGPETPQYF	TGTGCCACCAGTGAAACGGGACCTGAGACCCCCCAGTACTTC
-	TRBV7-3	TRBJ2-7	many	CASSPGSSSYEQYF	TGTGCCAGCAGCCCCGGGAGCAGCTCCTACGAGCAGTACTTC
TRBD2	TRBV7-6	TRBJ2-7	many	CASSLYSGREEYEQYF	TGTGCCAGCAGCTTATATAGCGGGAGAGAAGAGTACGAGCAGTACTTC
TRBD1	TRBV6-6	TRBJ1-5	many	CASSYSFGTDSNQPQHF	TGTGCCAGCAGTTACTCCTTTGGGACAGATAGCAATCAGCCCCAGCATTTT
-	TRBV7-3	TRBJ1-5	-	CASEEGVDQPQHF	TGTGCCAGTGAGGAGGGGGTTGATCAGCCCCAGCATTTT
TRBD1	TRBV7-6	TRBJ2-5	many	CASSRTGGETQYF	TGTGCCAGCAGCCGGACAGGGGGGGAGACCCAGTACTTC
TRBD1	TRBV4-1	TRBJ1-1	many	CASSQQDRGRFDTEAFF	TGCGCCAGCAGCCAACAAGACAGGGGGCGCTTCGACACTGAAGCTTTCTTT
-	TRBV7-9	TRBJ2-7	-	CASSRDNRREQYF	TGTGCCAGCAGCCGGGATAACCGGAGGGAGCAGTACTTC
-	TRBV6-1	TRBJ2-3	many	CASSDVLTDTQYF	TGTGCCAGCAGTGATGTCCTCACAGATACGCAGTATTTT
TRBD1	TRBV24-1	TRBJ1-4	once	CATSDWTGAAGTANEKLFF	TGTGCGACCAGTGATTGGACAGGGGCCGCGGGAACAGCTAATGAAAAACTGTTTTTT
-	TRBV23-1	TRBJ2-6	-	CASSLFFPVLAGPGVNVLTF	TGTGCCAGCAGTTTATTTTTCCCAGTCCTGGCCGGTCCTGGGGTCAACGTCCTGACTTTC
-	TRBV11-2	TRBJ1-6	many	CASSPQDYNSPLHF	TGTGCCAGCAGCCCGCAGGATTATAATTCACCCCTCCACTTT
-	TRBV9	TRBJ2-3	many	CASSANTGPDTQYF	TGTGCCAGCAGCGCGAATACAGGGCCAGATACGCAGTATTTT
-	TRBV12-3/TRBV12-4	TRBJ2-2	-	CASSAPWGELFF	TGTGCCAGCAGTGCTCCTTGGGGGGAGCTGTTTTTT